This record concerns one T cell receptor (beta chain) sequence. These data are taken from a study of PD-L1 blockade in urothelial cancer. Study as a whole: The analyses of blood took place 3 weeks (second dose) and 6 weeks after treatment start. Blood samples contained a median 141,255 T cells.

The repertoire was sequenced with immunoSEQ multiplex PCR; TCRdb's copy has only in-frame clones and lacks some. This table has more than 30,000 clones, 85% to 90% appearing once. The number of samples from each patient was between 1 and 8, taken pretreatment and on-treatment. Specimen: PBMCs, collected around atezolizumab (anti-PD-L1) treatment. The receptor's source is a man in his sixties with urothelial cancer.

The CDR3 DNA reads TGTGCCAGTAGTATGCGCCTGGGGGGAGATACGCAGTATTTT. Amino acid sequence: CASSMRLGGDTQYF. This rearrangement joins TRBV19 to TRBJ2-3, with D possibly being TRBD2 (6 bases). Trimming took 3 bases from V and 5 from J, leaving 12 bases between them. The CDR3 contains 14 residues. Germline V CDR1 and CDR2: LNHDA, SQIVND (reference sequence).